These 12 T cell receptor beta chains share one sample of origin, sequenced in a study of glioma-infiltrating T cells. TCR alpha and beta CDR3 regions were amplified from RNA using iRepertoire nested multiplex PCR. MiXCR was run by TCRdb on the multiplex PCR reads, yielding one entry per CDR3 protein. The repertoire holds roughly 120,000 distinct CDR3 sequences, with roughly 24% as singletons. Sequencing was done on a sample of glioma tissue, nonneoplastic brain tissue, or PBMCs (not recorded which). The receptors here all came from a human donor with low-grade glioma or glioblastoma, undergoing nonglioma brain surgery, or in good health (not recorded which).

The sample holds many counts of this clonotype. The genes are TRBV20-1 and TRBJ2-5, with D possibly TRBD1 on 5 matching bases. CDR1 is DFQATT, CDR2 SNEGSKA, per germline (reference sequence). V lost 3 bases and J lost 2, with 10 bases in between. The CDR3 runs 13 residues. This CDR3 is CSASDRLQETQYF. CDR3 DNA: TGCAGTGCTAGTGACAGACTTCAAGAGACCCAGTACTTC.

This clonotype showed up many times. The chain has TRBV20-1 and TRBJ2-7; TRBD2 might be the D (5 bases). The V end was cut by 6 bases, the J end by 4 bases, with 19 bases between. This CDR3 contains 14 residues. Germline V gene lookup returns CDR1 DFQATT and CDR2 SNEGSKA (reference sequence). The CDR3 is CSAPGLAKGYEQYF. The CDR3 DNA is TGCAGTGCCCCCGGACTGGCGAAAGGATACGAGCAGTACTTC.

The chain employs TRBV4-1 and TRBJ2-1, with TRBD2 matching over 10 bases. V trimming: 4 bases; J trimming: 8 bases; junction bases outside the gene matches: 11. The CDR3 loop spans 16 amino acids. Germline CDR1 MGHRA, CDR2 YSYEKL. The CDR3 region is CASSRDFPSGSHEQFF. The CDR3 DNA follows: TGCGCCAGCAGCCGAGATTTCCCTAGCGGGAGTCATGAGCAGTTCTTC.

The sample holds a few counts of this clonotype. The CDR3 protein is CASSLDPGNTIYF. CDR3 nucleotides: TGTGCCAGCAGTTTAGACCCTGGAAACACCATATATTTT. The rearrangement uses TRBV28 and TRBJ1-3; D uncertain. Trimming left V 2 bases short and J 2 bases short, with 4 bases between. The CDR3 contains 13 residues. The germline gives CDR1 MDHEN, CDR2 SYDVKM.

As regards this clonotype: It may be a read error: a sequence one base away is much more abundant. V and J are TRBV20-1 and TRBJ1-1; tentative D call: TRBD1 (6 bases). CDR3 size: 15 residues. From germline, CDR1 is DFQATT and CDR2 SNEGSKA (reference sequence). The CDR3 DNA is TGCAGTGCTAGACCGAGCGGGGCAGGGGACACTGGAGCTTTCTTT. It yields the protein CSARPSGAGDTGAFF.

This clonotype was picked up a small number of times. Given a much more abundant clone one base away, this may be a read error. V is TRBV7-2 and J is TRBJ2-5; tentative D call: TRBD2 (7 bases). Germline V gene sequence: CDR1 SGHTA, CDR2 FQGNSA. V was trimmed by 5 bases and J by 4 bases, leaving 20 bases between them. CDR3 length: 16 residues. Here the CDR3 DNA reads TGTGCCAGCAGCACTCGATGGGGGGGCCCGGTAGAGACCCAGTACTTC. The encoded protein is CASSTRWGGPVETQYF.

The V call is TRBV5-1, the J call TRBJ1-2; the D is unclear. The CDR3 contains 12 residues. V lost 0 bases and J lost 6, with 6 bases in between. CDR1 is SGHRS, CDR2 YFSETQ, per germline. The CDR3 is CASSLGSHGYTF. In nucleotides, the CDR3 is TGCGCCAGCAGCTTGGGGAGCCATGGCTACACCTTC.

This clonotype has a count of ten or more. The chain links TRBV18 to TRBJ1-1; 9 bases fit TRBD1. This CDR3 has 14 residues. The germline V gene has CDR1 KGHSH and CDR2 LQKENI. V shed 5 bases, J shed 5 bases, and the junction held 6 bases outside the gene matches. The CDR3 DNA sequence: TGTGCCAGCTCATCCACAGGGGGCTGGACTGAAGCTTTCTTT. Protein product: CASSSTGGWTEAFF. Based on the CDR3 plus reference TRBV18 and TRBJ1-1, the full variable domain is NAGVMQNPRHLVRRRGQEARLRCSPMKGHSHVYWYRQLPEEGLKFMVYLQKENIIDESGMPKERFSAEFPKEGPSILRIQQVVRGDSAAYFCASSSTGGWTEAFFGQGTRLTVV.

This clonotype was counted many times. The chain combines TRBV12-3 or TRBV12-4 with TRBJ1-6; no reliable D call. V lost 2 bases and J 9 bases, leaving 8 bases between the germline ends. The CDR3 runs to 13 residues. The CDR3, as DNA: TGTGCCAGCAGTTTATCGGCACGTTCACCCCTCCACTTT. Residues: CASSLSARSPLHF.

A note on this clonotype: This may be a read error, as it is one base from a much larger clone. The chain recombines TRBV6-1 with TRBJ1-3, with no clear D. Trimming pared 2 bases from V and 4 bases from J, leaving 6 bases between. This CDR3 comprises 13 residues. The germline V gene encodes CDR1 MNHNS and CDR2 SASEGT. CDR3 sequence: CASSETRGNTIYF. The CDR3 region has the DNA TGTGCCAGCAGTGAAACAAGGGGAAACACCATATATTTT.

This clonotype came up many times. The chain carries TRBV7-9 and TRBJ2-7; D remains ambiguous. This CDR3 contains 14 residues. Germline lookup yields CDR1 SEHNR and CDR2 FQNEAQ (reference sequence). V dropped 3 bases and J dropped 0 bases, with 9 bases sitting between them. For the CDR3, the DNA is TGTGCCAGCAGCTTTGGACCTTACTCCTACGAGCAGTACTTC. It is translated as CASSFGPYSYEQYF.

This clonotype was counted many times. CDR3 protein: CASGSGQTEAFF. The CDR3 DNA reads as TGTGCTAGTGGCTCTGGACAGACTGAAGCTTTCTTT. The chain combines TRBV12-5 with TRBJ1-1, with D perhaps matching TRBD1 (6 bases). Trimming shortened V by 6 bases and J by 5 bases, and 10 bases separated the two germline ends. The CDR3 spans 12 residues. The germline CDR1 and CDR2 sequences are LGHNT and FRNRAP.